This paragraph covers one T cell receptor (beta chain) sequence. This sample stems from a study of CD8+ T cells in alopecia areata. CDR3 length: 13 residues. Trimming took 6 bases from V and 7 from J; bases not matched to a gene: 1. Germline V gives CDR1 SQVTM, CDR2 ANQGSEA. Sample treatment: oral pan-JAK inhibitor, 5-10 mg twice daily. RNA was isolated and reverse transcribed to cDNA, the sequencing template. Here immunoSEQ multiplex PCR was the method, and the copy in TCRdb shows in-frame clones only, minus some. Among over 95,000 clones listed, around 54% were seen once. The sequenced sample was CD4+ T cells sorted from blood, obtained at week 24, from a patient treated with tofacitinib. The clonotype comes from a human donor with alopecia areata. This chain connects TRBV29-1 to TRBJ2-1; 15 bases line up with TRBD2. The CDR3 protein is CSVGLAGGNEQFF. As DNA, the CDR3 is TGCAGCGTGGGACTAGCGGGGGGAAATGAGCAGTTCTTC.